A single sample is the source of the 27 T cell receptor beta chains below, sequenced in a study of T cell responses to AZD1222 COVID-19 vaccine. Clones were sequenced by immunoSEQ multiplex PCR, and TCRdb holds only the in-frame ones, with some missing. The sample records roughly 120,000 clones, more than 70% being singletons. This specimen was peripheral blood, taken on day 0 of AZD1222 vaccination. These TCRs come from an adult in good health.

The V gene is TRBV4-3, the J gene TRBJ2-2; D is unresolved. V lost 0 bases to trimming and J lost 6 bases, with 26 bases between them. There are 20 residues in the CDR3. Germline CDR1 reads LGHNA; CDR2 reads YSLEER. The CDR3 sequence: CASSQDATRFAEGFSGELFF. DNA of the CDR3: TGCGCCAGCAGCCAAGATGCCACTCGGTTTGCGGAAGGTTTCTCCGGGGAGCTGTTTTTT.

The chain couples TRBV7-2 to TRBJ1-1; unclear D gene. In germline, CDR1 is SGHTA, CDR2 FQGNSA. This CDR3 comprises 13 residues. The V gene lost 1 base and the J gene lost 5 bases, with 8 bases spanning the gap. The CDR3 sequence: CASSLVVRTEAFF. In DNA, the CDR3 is TGTGCCAGCAGCTTAGTAGTTCGGACTGAAGCTTTCTTT. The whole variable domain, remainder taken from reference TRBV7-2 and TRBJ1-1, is GAGVSQSPSNKVTEKGKDVELRCDPISGHTALYWYRQSLGQGLEFLIYFQGNSAPDKSGLPSDRFSAERTGGSVSTLTIQRTQQEDSAVYLCASSLVVRTEAFFGQGTRLTVV.

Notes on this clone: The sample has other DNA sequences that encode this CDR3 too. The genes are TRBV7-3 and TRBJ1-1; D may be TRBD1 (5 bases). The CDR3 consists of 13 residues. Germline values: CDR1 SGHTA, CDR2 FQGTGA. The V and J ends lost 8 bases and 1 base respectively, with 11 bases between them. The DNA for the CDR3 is TGTGCCAGCTCCGAGCAGGGGAACACTGAAGCTTTCTTT. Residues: CASSEQGNTEAFF.

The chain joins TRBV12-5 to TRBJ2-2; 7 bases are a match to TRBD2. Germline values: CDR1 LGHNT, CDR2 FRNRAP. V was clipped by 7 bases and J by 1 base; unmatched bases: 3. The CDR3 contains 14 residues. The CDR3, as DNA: TGTGCTAGTGTTGGGAGGGGGAACACCGGGGAGCTGTTTTTT. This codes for CASVGRGNTGELFF. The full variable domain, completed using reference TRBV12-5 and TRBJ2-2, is DARVTQTPRHKVTEMGQEVTMRCQPILGHNTVFWYRQTMMQGLELLAYFRNRAPLDDSGMPKDRFSAEMPDATLATLKIQPSEPRDSAVYFCASVGRGNTGELFFGEGSRLTVL.

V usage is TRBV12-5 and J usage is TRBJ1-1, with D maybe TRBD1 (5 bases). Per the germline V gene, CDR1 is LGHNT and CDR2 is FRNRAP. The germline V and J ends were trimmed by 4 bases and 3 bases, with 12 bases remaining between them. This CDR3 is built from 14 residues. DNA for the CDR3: TGTGCTAGTGGTTACGGGACGGGGGACACTGAAGCTTTCTTT. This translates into CASGYGTGDTEAFF.

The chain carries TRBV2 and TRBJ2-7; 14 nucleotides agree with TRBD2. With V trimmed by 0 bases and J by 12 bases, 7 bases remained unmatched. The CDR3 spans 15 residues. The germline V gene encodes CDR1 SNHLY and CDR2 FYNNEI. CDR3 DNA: TGTGCCAGCAGTGAAGCCTCCGGGACTAGCGGGGGATTGTACTTC. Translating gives CASSEASGTSGGLYF. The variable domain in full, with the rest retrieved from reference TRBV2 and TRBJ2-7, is EPEVTQTPSHQVTQMGQEVILRCVPISNHLYFYWYRQILGQKVEFLVSFYNNEISEKSEIFDDQFSVERPDGSNFTLKIRSTKLEDSAMYFCASSEASGTSGGLYFGPGTRLTVT.

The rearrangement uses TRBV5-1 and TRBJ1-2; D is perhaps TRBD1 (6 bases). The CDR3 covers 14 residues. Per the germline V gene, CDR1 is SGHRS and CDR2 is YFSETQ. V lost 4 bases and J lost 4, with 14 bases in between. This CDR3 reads CASSTSQGSYGYTF. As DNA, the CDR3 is TGCGCCAGCAGCACCTCACAGGGATCCTATGGCTACACCTTC.

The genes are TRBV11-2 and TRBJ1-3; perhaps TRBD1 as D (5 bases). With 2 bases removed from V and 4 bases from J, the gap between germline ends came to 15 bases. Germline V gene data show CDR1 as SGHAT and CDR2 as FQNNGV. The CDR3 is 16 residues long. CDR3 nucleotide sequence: TGTGCCAGCAGCTTATGGTCCGGGGCGAGCGGAAACACCATATATTTT. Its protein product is CASSLWSGASGNTIYF.

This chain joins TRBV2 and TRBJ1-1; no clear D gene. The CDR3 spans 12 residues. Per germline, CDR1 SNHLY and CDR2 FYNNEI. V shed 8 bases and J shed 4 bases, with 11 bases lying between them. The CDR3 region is CASQADATEAFF. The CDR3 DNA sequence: TGTGCCAGCCAGGCGGACGCCACTGAAGCTTTCTTT.

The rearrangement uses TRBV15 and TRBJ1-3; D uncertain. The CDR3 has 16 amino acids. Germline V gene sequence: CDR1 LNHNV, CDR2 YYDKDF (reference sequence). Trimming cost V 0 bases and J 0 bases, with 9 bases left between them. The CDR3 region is CATSRDTSSSGNTIYF. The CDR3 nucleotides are TGTGCCACCAGCAGAGATACGTCCTCCTCTGGAAACACCATATATTTT. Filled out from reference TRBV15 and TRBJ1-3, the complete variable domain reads DAMVIQNPRYQVTQFGKPVTLSCSQTLNHNVMYWYQQKSSQAPKLLFHYYDKDFNNEADTPDNFQSRRPNTSFCFLDIRSPGLGDTAMYLCATSRDTSSSGNTIYFGEGSWLTVV.

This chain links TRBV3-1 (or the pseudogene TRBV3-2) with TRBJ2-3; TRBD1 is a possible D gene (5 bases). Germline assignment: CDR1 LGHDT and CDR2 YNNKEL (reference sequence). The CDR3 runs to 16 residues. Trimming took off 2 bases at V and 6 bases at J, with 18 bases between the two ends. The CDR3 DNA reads TGTGCCAGCAGCCAACTGGGCCAGGGCCTAGTCGATACGCAGTATTTT. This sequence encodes CASSQLGQGLVDTQYF.

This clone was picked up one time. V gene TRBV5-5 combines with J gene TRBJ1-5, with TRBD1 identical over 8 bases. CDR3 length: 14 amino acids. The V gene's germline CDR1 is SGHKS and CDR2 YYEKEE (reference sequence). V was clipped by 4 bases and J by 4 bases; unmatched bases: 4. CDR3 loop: CASSPTGGNQPQHF. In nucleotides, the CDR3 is TGTGCCAGCAGCCCAACAGGGGGTAATCAGCCCCAGCATTTT.

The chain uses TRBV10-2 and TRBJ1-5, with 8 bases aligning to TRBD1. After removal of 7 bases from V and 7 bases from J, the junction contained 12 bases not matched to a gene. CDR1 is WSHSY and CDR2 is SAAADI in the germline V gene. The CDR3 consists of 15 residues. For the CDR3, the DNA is TGCGCCAGCAACCCAGGGGGCGAAGCAAGACAGCCCCAGCATTTT. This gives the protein CASNPGGEARQPQHF.

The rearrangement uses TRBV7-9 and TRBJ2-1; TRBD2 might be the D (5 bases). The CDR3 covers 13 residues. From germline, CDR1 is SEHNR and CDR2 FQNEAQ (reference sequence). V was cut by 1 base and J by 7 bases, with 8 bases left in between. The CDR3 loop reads CASSLGGSNEQFF. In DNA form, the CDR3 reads TGTGCCAGCAGCTTAGGAGGGTCTAATGAGCAGTTCTTC.

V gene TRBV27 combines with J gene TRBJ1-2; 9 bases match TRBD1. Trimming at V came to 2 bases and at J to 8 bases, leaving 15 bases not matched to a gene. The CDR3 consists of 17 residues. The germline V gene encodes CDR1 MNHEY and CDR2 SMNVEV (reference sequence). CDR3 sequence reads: CASSLTTRWQDRGGYTF. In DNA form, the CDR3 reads TGTGCCAGCAGTTTAACCACCCGTTGGCAGGACAGGGGAGGCTACACCTTC.

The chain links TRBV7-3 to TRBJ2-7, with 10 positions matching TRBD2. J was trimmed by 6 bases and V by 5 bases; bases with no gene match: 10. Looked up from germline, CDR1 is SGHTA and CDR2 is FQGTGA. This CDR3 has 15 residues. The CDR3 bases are TGTGCCAGCAGCCCGCTAGCGGGGGTTCTGAGCGAGCAGTACTTC. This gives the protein CASSPLAGVLSEQYF.

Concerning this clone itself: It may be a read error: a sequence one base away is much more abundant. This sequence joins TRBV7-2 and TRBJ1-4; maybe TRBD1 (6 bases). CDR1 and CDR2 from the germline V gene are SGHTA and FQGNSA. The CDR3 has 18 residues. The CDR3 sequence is CAGSPLRTDFATNEKLFF. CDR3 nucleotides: TGTGCCGGCAGCCCCCTTAGGACAGACTTTGCAACTAATGAAAAACTGTTTTTT.

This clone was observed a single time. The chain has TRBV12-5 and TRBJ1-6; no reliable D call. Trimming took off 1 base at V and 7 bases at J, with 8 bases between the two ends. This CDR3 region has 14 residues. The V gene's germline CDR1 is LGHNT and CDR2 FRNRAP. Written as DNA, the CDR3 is TGTGCTAGTGGTTTGGCTAGTTCGAATTCACCCCTCCACTTT. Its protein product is CASGLASSNSPLHF.

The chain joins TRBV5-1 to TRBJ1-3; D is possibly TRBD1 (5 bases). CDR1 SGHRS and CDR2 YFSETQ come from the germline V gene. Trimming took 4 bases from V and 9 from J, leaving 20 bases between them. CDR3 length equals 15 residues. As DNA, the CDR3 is TGCGCCAGCAGCCCGAGTGGTGGGGCCCTGAGCACCATATATTTT. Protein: CASSPSGGALSTIYF.

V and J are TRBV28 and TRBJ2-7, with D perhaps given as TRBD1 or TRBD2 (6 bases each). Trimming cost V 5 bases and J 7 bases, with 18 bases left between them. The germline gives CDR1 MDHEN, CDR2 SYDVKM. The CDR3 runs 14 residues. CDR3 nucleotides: TGTGCCAGCAGTCCAGTGGAGGGGGGAAGGGAGCAGTACTTC. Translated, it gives CASSPVEGGREQYF.

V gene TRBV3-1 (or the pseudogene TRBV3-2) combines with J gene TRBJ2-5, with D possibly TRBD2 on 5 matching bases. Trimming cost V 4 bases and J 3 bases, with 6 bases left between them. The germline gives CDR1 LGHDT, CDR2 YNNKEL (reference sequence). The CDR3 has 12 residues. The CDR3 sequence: CASSLREETQYF. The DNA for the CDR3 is TGTGCCAGCAGCCTGAGGGAAGAGACCCAGTACTTC.

The CDR3 DNA follows: TGTGCCAGCAGTGCCGAGAATGAAAAACTGTTTTTT. This sequence encodes CASSAENEKLFF. J is TRBJ1-4 and V is TRBV2; no firm D call. Looked up from germline, CDR1 is SNHLY and CDR2 is FYNNEI. Trimming pared 4 bases from V and 5 bases from J, leaving 5 bases between. This CDR3 is built from 12 residues.

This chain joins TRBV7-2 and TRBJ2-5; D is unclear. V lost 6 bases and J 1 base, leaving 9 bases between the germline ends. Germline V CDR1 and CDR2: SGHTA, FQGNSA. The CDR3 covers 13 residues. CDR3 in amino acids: CASSFAVQETQYF. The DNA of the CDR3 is TGTGCCAGCAGTTTTGCGGTCCAAGAGACCCAGTACTTC. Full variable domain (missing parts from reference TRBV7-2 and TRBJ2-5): GAGVSQSPSNKVTEKGKDVELRCDPISGHTALYWYRQSLGQGLEFLIYFQGNSAPDKSGLPSDRFSAERTGGSVSTLTIQRTQQEDSAVYLCASSFAVQETQYFGPGTRLLVL.

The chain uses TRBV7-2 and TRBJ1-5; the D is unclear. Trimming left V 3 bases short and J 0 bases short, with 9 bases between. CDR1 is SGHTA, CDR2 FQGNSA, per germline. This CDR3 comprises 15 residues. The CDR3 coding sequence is TGTGCCAGCAGCTTTGGCGTGTATAGCAATCAGCCCCAGCATTTT. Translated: CASSFGVYSNQPQHF.

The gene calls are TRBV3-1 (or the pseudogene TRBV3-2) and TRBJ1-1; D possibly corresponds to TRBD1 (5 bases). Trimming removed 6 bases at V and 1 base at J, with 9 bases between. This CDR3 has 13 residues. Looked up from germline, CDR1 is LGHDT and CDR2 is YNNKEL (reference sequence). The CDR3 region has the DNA TGTGCCAGCAGTAGGGACGGGAACACTGAAGCTTTCTTT. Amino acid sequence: CASSRDGNTEAFF.

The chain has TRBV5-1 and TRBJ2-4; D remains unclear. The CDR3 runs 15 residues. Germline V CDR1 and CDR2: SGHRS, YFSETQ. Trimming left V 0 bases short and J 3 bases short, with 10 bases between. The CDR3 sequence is CASSLGAEIKNIQYF. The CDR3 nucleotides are TGCGCCAGCAGCTTGGGCGCGGAGATCAAAAACATTCAGTACTTC. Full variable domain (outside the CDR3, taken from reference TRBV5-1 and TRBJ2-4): KAGVTQTPRYLIKTRGQQVTLSCSPISGHRSVSWYQQTPGQGLQFLFEYFSETQRNKGNFPGRFSGRQFSNSRSEMNVSTLELGDSALYLCASSLGAEIKNIQYFGAGTRLSVL.

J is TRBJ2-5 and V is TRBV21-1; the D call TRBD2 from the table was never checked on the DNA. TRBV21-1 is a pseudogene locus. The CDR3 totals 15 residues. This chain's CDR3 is CASSKGGGRPETQYF. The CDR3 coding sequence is TGTGCCAGCAGCAAAGGTGGCGGGAGGCCGGAGACCCAGTACTTC.